This entry lists 9 T cell receptor beta chains sequenced from one sample in a study of beta chain features in type 1 diabetes. The study, taken as a whole, reports: Type 1 diabetes patients showed a moderate but significant shortening of TCRB CDR3s in all four CD4+ subsets.

Since all of the isolated RNA was reverse transcribed, expressed TCRB transcripts were what got sequenced. The table came from immunoSEQ multiplex PCR; TCRdb's copy has only in-frame clones and leaves some out. The repertoire has 130,000 or so clones, about 10% of them found once; the top ten carry 0.65% to 0.75%. Antigens of these TCRs are unknown. Material for sequencing was central memory CD4+ T cells from blood. The receptors were sampled from a young man with type 1 diabetes.

A few counts support this clone. The chain combines TRBV18 with TRBJ2-5; the match to TRBD1 covers 7 bases. This CDR3 contains 14 residues. The germline V gene has CDR1 KGHSH and CDR2 LQKENI. J gave up 9 bases and V 6 bases, and 13 bases lay outside the gene matches. Written as DNA, the CDR3 is TGTGCCAGCTCGCATACCGGGACAGAAGTTTCCCAGTACTTC. Translated, it gives CASSHTGTEVSQYF.

A few counts support this clone. The V and J genes are TRBV15 and TRBJ2-3; the match to TRBD2 covers 10 bases. Germline loops: CDR1 LNHNV, CDR2 YYDKDF (reference sequence). V gave up 6 bases and J gave up 2 bases; unmatched junction bases: 8. This CDR3 contains 16 residues. The CDR3 region has the DNA TGTGCCACCAGTCCTTTTAGCGGGGGGTACACAGATACGCAGTATTTT. Its protein product is CATSPFSGGYTDTQYF.

This clone has just a few counts. The chain employs TRBV7-9 and TRBJ2-7, with D maybe TRBD2 (5 bases). CDR1 and CDR2 from the germline V gene are SEHNR and FQNEAQ (reference sequence). Trimming took 3 bases from V and 5 from J, leaving 11 bases between them. This CDR3 has 13 amino acids. This CDR3 is CASSFRLEDEQYF. CDR3 DNA: TGTGCCAGCAGCTTCAGGTTGGAGGACGAGCAGTACTTC.

A few counts support this clone. The CDR3 DNA reads as TGTGCCAGCAGCCGAAGCGAGACCCAGTACTTC. It specifies CASSRSETQYF. The chain is built from TRBV7-2 and TRBJ2-5; no reliable D call. The CDR3 runs 11 residues. Germline CDR1 reads SGHTA; CDR2 reads FQGNSA. Trimming took off 5 bases at V and 5 bases at J, with 6 bases between the two ends.

This clone was found a few times. CDR3 nucleotides: TGTGCCAGCTCACCAGTCAGGGAGGCTGAAGCTTTCTTT. Protein sequence: CASSPVREAEAFF. The rearrangement uses TRBV18 and TRBJ1-1; tentative D call: TRBD1 (5 bases). CDR3 length equals 13 residues. Trimming took off 2 bases at V and 6 bases at J, with 10 bases between the two ends. Germline lookup yields CDR1 KGHSH and CDR2 LQKENI.

This clone was picked up a small number of times. The chain has TRBV9 and TRBJ1-2; 10 nucleotides align to TRBD1. The junction had 7 bases not matched to a gene; V was cut back by 3 bases and J by 2 bases. Germline CDR1 and CDR2: SGDLS and YYNGEE. This CDR3 is built from 16 residues. The CDR3 protein is CASSGNGQGVNYGYTF. CDR3 DNA sequence: TGTGCCAGCAGCGGCAACGGACAGGGGGTAAACTATGGCTACACCTTC.

The J gene is TRBJ2-3, the V gene TRBV4-1, with D perhaps matching TRBD2 (5 bases). The CDR3 totals 16 residues. Germline-derived CDR1 and CDR2 are MGHRA and YSYEKL. V gave up 4 bases and J gave up 0 bases, with 14 bases separating them. As DNA, the CDR3 is TGCGCCAGCAGCCTCGAAAGCGGTACTAGCACAGATACGCAGTATTTT. Translating it yields CASSLESGTSTDTQYF.

The gene calls are TRBV5-1 and TRBJ2-5, with 7 bases lining up with TRBD1. Germline V lookup: CDR1 SGHRS, CDR2 YFSETQ. This CDR3 has 14 residues. The junction had 2 bases not matched to a gene; V was cut back by 0 bases and J by 3 bases. This chain's CDR3 is CASSLGGTEETQYF. CDR3 in DNA: TGCGCCAGCAGCTTGGGGGGGACAGAAGAGACCCAGTACTTC.

Of note for this clone: The germline gene is not matched at one end of the junction; a read error may be the cause. The V and J genes are TRBV7-7 and TRBJ2-1; D gene unclear. Germline V CDR1 and CDR2: SSHAT, FNYEAQ (reference sequence). The CDR3 length is 13 residues. This CDR3 is CASSLTQDNEQFF. CDR3 DNA sequence: TGTGCTAGCAGCTTAACCCAGGACAATGAGCAGTTCTTC. The full variable domain, with the rest looked up from reference TRBV7-7 and TRBJ2-1, is GAGVSQSPRYKVTKRGQDVTLRCDPISSHATLYWYQQALGQGPEFLTYFNYEAQPDKSGLPSDRFSAERPEGSISTLTIQRTEQRDSAMYRCASSLTQDNEQFFGPGTRLTVL.